This T cell receptor beta chain emerged from a study of blood T cell repertoires in COVID-19. The data were produced by immunoSEQ multiplex PCR, yet TCRdb's version contains in-frame clones alone and is incomplete. The sample includes more than 200,000 clones, 86% seen only once; the top ten take roughly 1.8%. This clonotype was obtained from a man aged 25-45 years with active or convalescent COVID-19. The sequenced material came from peripheral blood.

CDR3 sequence: CSAAQGNTIYF. CDR3 nucleotide sequence: TGCAGTGCCGCCCAGGGAAACACCATATATTTT. The chain joins TRBV20-1 to TRBJ1-3; D uncertain. Germline V gene sequence: CDR1 DFQATT, CDR2 SNEGSKA (reference sequence). Trimming cost V 6 bases and J 4 bases, with 7 bases left between them. CDR3 length equals 11 residues.